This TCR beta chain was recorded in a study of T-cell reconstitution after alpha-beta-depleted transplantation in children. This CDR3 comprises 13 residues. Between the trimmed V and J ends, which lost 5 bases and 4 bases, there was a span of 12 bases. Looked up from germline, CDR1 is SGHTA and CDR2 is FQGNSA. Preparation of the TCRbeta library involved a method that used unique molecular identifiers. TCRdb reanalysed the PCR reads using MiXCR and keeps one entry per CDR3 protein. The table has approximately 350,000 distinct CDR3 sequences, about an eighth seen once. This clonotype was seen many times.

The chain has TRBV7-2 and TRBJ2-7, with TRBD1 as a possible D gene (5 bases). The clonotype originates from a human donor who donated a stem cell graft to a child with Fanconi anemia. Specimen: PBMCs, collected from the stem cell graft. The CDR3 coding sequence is TGTGCCAGCAGCCAAGACAGAAGTTACGAGCAGTACTTC. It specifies CASSQDRSYEQYF.